This TCR beta chain was captured in a study of T cell clonotyping in hematopoietic cell transplantation. This table comes from immunoSEQ multiplex PCR, and its TCRdb copy is limited to in-frame clones, with some not included. The repertoire holds 10,000 or so clones, with roughly 87% as singletons. Overall study results and limits: CD4 and CD8 repertoire contributions could not be separated without sorting. At the given depth, recipient repertoires were over 95% de novo clonotypes. Graft donor and pretransplant recipient Inverse Simpson Index values predicted broader posttransplant TCR diversity.

V trimming: 6 bases; J trimming: 12 bases; junction bases outside the gene matches: 16. Per the germline V gene, CDR1 is LGHNT and CDR2 is FRNRAP. CDR3 size: 15 residues. Regarding this clone: The target antigen is unknown.

This chain links TRBV12-5 with TRBJ1-4, with TRBD1 matching 7 bases. The sequencing sample was made of peripheral blood mononuclear cells. The TCR originated in a human donor who either received an allogeneic hematopoietic cell transplant for a myeloid malignancy or was a related donor (not recorded which). Some clones in this sample may be carry-over from other donors' samples. CDR3 residues: CASGSGTEERAELFF. CDR3 nucleotides: TGTGCTAGTGGCTCCGGGACAGAGGAGAGGGCGGAACTGTTTTTT.